This passage covers 21 T cell receptor beta chains from one sample sequenced in a study of OX40 agonist ivuxolimab in advanced cancers. TCRdb keeps only in-frame clones here, not all; method: immunoSEQ multiplex PCR. The table shows around 60,000 clones, with nearly 90% occurring only once. Sequencing used CD4+ or CD8+ T cells sorted from blood, obtained in a trial of the OX40 agonist ivuxolimab. Receptor source: an adult with an advanced solid tumor such as melanoma, head and neck, liver or kidney cancer.

Note on this clone: Other DNA sequences in the sample encode the same CDR3. This rearrangement joins TRBV2 to TRBJ2-7; D might be TRBD2 (6 bases). Trimming removed 3 bases from V and 0 bases from J, with 6 bases in between. CDR3 length: 13 residues. Germline V gives CDR1 SNHLY, CDR2 FYNNEI. The CDR3 protein is CASSEGGSYEQYF. As DNA, the CDR3 is TGTGCCAGCAGTGAGGGGGGCTCCTACGAGCAGTACTTC.

This chain connects TRBV19 to TRBJ1-6; tentatively, D is TRBD1 (5 bases). Germline CDR1 is LNHDA and CDR2 is SQIVND (reference sequence). CDR3 length: 17 amino acids. The V end was cut by 1 base, the J end by 6 bases, with 16 bases between. CDR3 region: CASSIAGGRGGNSPLHF. The CDR3 region has the DNA TGTGCCAGTAGTATAGCCGGGGGAAGGGGCGGTAATTCACCCCTCCACTTT.

The chain combines TRBV19 with TRBJ1-1, with a tentative D call TRBD1 (6 bases). Looked up from germline, CDR1 is LNHDA and CDR2 is SQIVND (reference sequence). The CDR3 is 14 residues long. V lost 3 bases to trimming and J lost 7 bases, with 15 bases between them. The CDR3 DNA follows: TGTGCCAGTAGTATGGGGCAGGGGACGGTTGAAGCTTTCTTT. The encoded protein is CASSMGQGTVEAFF. Together with reference TRBV19 and TRBJ1-1, the CDR3 gives the full variable domain: DGGITQSPKYLFRKEGQNVTLSCEQNLNHDAMYWYRQDPGQGLRLIYYSQIVNDFQKGDIAEGYSVSREKKESFPLTVTSAQKNPTAFYLCASSMGQGTVEAFFGQGTRLTVV.

The chain combines TRBV9 with TRBJ1-2; a possible D gene is TRBD1 (5 bases). The V gene's germline CDR1 is SGDLS and CDR2 YYNGEE. CDR3 length equals 15 residues. The ends were cut back, 0 bases at V and 2 bases at J, with 11 bases in the middle. CDR3 nucleotide sequence: TGTGCCAGCAGCGTAGGAACCAGGGAAAACTATGGCTACACCTTC. This codes for CASSVGTRENYGYTF.

This clone was seen only a few times. The chain carries TRBV27 and TRBJ2-1; 14 bases are a match to TRBD2. From germline, CDR1 is MNHEY and CDR2 SMNVEV (reference sequence). Trimming removed 5 bases from V and 7 bases from J; junction bases left unmatched: 4. This CDR3 region has 15 residues. This chain's CDR3 is CASSTGLAGVNEQFF. CDR3 DNA sequence: TGTGCCAGCAGTACGGGACTAGCGGGAGTTAATGAGCAGTTCTTC.

The genes are TRBV30 and TRBJ1-5; 9 nucleotides line up with TRBD1. This CDR3 is 14 amino acids long. Germline loops: CDR1 GTSNPN, CDR2 SVGIG (reference sequence). V lost 0 bases, J lost 4 bases, and 1 base stayed unmatched. CDR3 sequence reads: CAWSVGTGNQPQHF. In DNA form, the CDR3 reads TGTGCCTGGAGTGTTGGGACAGGGAATCAGCCCCAGCATTTT.

The chain links TRBV4-1 to TRBJ1-1; tentative D call: TRBD1 (5 bases). The CDR3 loop spans 14 amino acids. Germline V lookup: CDR1 MGHRA, CDR2 YSYEKL. V was shortened by 5 bases and J by 3 bases, with 13 bases between the two germline ends. Here the CDR3 DNA reads TGCGCCAGCAGCGATCAGGGTTTCGACACTGAAGCTTTCTTT. It codes for CASSDQGFDTEAFF.

This chain connects TRBV7-9 to TRBJ2-7, with 9 bases that match TRBD2. CDR1 is SEHNR and CDR2 is FQNEAQ in the germline V gene (reference sequence). This CDR3 spans 14 amino acids. Unmatched junction bases numbered 7, after V lost 5 bases and J lost 5 bases. DNA for the CDR3: TGTGCCAGCAGCCCCCTAGCGGGAACGAACGAGCAGTACTTC. This translates into CASSPLAGTNEQYF.

The chain is built from TRBV2 and TRBJ1-5, with D maybe TRBD1 (6 bases). Germline CDR1 SNHLY, CDR2 FYNNEI. V lost 1 base and J 6 bases, leaving 13 bases between the germline ends. This CDR3 contains 15 residues. The CDR3 here is CASSEGGTGTQPQHF. The DNA of the CDR3 is TGTGCCAGCAGTGAAGGGGGTACAGGGACTCAGCCCCAGCATTTT.

This chain uses TRBV6-6 with TRBJ2-3; 7 positions match TRBD2. Germline lookup yields CDR1 MNHNY and CDR2 SVGAGI (reference sequence). With 2 bases clipped from V and 5 bases from J, the junction kept 10 bases outside the gene matches. This CDR3 has 16 residues. Here the CDR3 DNA reads TGTGCCAGCAGTTACAGTCCGGGGGGTTGGGGAGATACGCAGTATTTT. The encoded protein is CASSYSPGGWGDTQYF.

The rearrangement links TRBV2 to TRBJ2-7; no definite D call. Trimming removed 4 bases from V and 2 bases from J, with 9 bases in between. CDR3 length: 13 residues. Germline CDR1 is SNHLY and CDR2 is FYNNEI. The CDR3 DNA follows: TGTGCCAGCAGTGTAGGGCAGGCCTACGAGCAGTACTTC. Its protein product is CASSVGQAYEQYF.

V is TRBV13 and J is TRBJ1-3; D gene ambiguous. There are 15 residues in the CDR3. Trimming left V 4 bases short and J 7 bases short, with 17 bases between. The germline V gene has CDR1 PRHDT and CDR2 FYEKMQ (reference sequence). The CDR3 nucleotides are TGTGCCAGCAGCTCGAGGGCAACACCCTGGAACACCATATATTTT. Amino acids: CASSSRATPWNTIYF.

The gene calls are TRBV27 and TRBJ2-7; possibly TRBD2 for D (6 bases). The V and J ends lost 9 bases and 1 base respectively, with 16 bases between them. CDR3 length equals 14 residues. CDR1 and CDR2 (germline): MNHEY, SMNVEV (reference sequence). The CDR3 nucleotides read TGTGCCAGTTCTAAAGCCGGGGGATCCTACGAGCAGTACTTC. This codes for CASSKAGGSYEQYF.

This chain joins TRBV5-1 and TRBJ1-2, with no clear D. CDR1 is SGHRS, CDR2 YFSETQ, per germline. The CDR3 consists of 12 residues. Trimming cost V 3 bases and J 7 bases, with 10 bases left between them. In nucleotides, the CDR3 is TGCGCCAGCAGCTCAGGTTTGTCTGGCTACACCTTC. The encoded protein is CASSSGLSGYTF.

The rearrangement uses TRBV4-1 and TRBJ2-7; possible D gene TRBD1, 5 bases. Trimming shortened V by 3 bases and J by 4 bases, and 10 bases separated the two germline ends. This CDR3 contains 13 residues. Germline V gene data show CDR1 as MGHRA and CDR2 as YSYEKL. The CDR3 loop reads CASSHDDSYEQYF. As DNA, the CDR3 is TGCGCCAGCAGCCATGATGACAGTTACGAGCAGTACTTC.

This rearrangement joins TRBV5-1 to TRBJ2-6; TRBD2 aligns across 8 bases. The CDR3 length is 18 residues. The trim removed 4 bases at V and 3 bases at J, leaving 12 bases unmatched. In germline, CDR1 is SGHRS, CDR2 YFSETQ. CDR3 in DNA: TGCGCCAGCAGCCCCCGTTCCGGGGGGGCTTATGGGGCCAACGTCCTGACTTTC. This sequence encodes CASSPRSGGAYGANVLTF.

V usage is TRBV7-6 and J usage is TRBJ2-2; TRBD2 agrees at 12 bases. After removal of 8 bases from V and 7 bases from J, the junction contained 14 bases not matched to a gene. This CDR3 has 17 amino acids. The germline V gene encodes CDR1 SGHVS and CDR2 FNYEAQ. This CDR3 is CASAPELAGGPSGELFF. DNA of the CDR3: TGTGCCAGCGCACCCGAACTAGCGGGGGGTCCGAGCGGGGAGCTGTTTTTT. Filled out from reference TRBV7-6 and TRBJ2-2, the complete variable domain reads GAGVSQSPRYKVTKRGQDVALRCDPISGHVSLYWYRQALGQGPEFLTYFNYEAQQDKSGLPNDRFSAERPEGSISTLTIQRTEQRDSAMYRCASAPELAGGPSGELFFGEGSRLTVL.

J is TRBJ2-4 and V is TRBV9; 7 nucleotides agree with TRBD1. J lost 1 base, V lost 4 bases, and 2 bases had no gene match. The germline V gene has CDR1 SGDLS and CDR2 YYNGEE. The CDR3 has 14 residues. CDR3 DNA sequence: TGTGCCAGCAGCCTGACAGGGGCCAAAAACATTCAGTACTTC. Encoded protein: CASSLTGAKNIQYF.

The chain couples TRBV11-2 to TRBJ2-1; D is uncertain. The germline CDR1 and CDR2 sequences are SGHAT and FQNNGV. V shed 3 bases and J shed 8 bases, with 5 bases lying between them. This CDR3 has 11 amino acids. CDR3 region: CASSFAYEQFF. Here the CDR3 DNA reads TGTGCCAGCAGCTTTGCGTATGAGCAGTTCTTC.

The genes are TRBV5-4 and TRBJ2-1; no reliable D call. Germline CDR1 SGHNT, CDR2 YYREEE (reference sequence). V lost 4 bases to trimming and J lost 6 bases, with 8 bases between them. The CDR3 runs 12 residues. CDR3 residues: CASSPGSNEQFF. CDR3 bases: TGTGCCAGCAGCCCCGGGTCCAATGAGCAGTTCTTC.

This clone was counted once. The chain links TRBV19 to TRBJ2-3; D gene uncertain. Germline CDR1 LNHDA, CDR2 SQIVND (reference sequence). V lost 9 bases, J lost 5 bases, and 15 bases lay in between. The CDR3 length is 13 residues. CDR3: CASTLTPGDTQYF. For the CDR3, the DNA is TGTGCCAGCACCCTCACTCCGGGAGATACGCAGTATTTT. Based on the CDR3 plus reference TRBV19 and TRBJ2-3, the full variable domain is DGGITQSPKYLFRKEGQNVTLSCEQNLNHDAMYWYRQDPGQGLRLIYYSQIVNDFQKGDIAEGYSVSREKKESFPLTVTSAQKNPTAFYLCASTLTPGDTQYFGPGTRLTVL.